Presented here are 2 T cell receptor beta chains from one specimen sequenced in a study of blood T cell repertoires in COVID-19. Profiled with immunoSEQ multiplex PCR; TCRdb holds only in-frame clones, not every one. The table records around 60,000 clones, 88% of them present only once. Sample: peripheral blood. The receptors here all came from a man in his forties or fifties with active COVID-19.

This sequence joins TRBV25-1 and TRBJ2-6, with TRBD2 matching over 8 bases. The V gene end was trimmed by 2 bases and the J gene end by 8 bases; junction bases not matched to a gene: 11. Germline assignment: CDR1 MGHDK and CDR2 SYGVNS. CDR3 size: 17 residues. The DNA for the CDR3 is TGTGCCAGCAGTGAAAGCCGGGGGGGCCTACACTCCAACGTCCTGACTTTC. Its translation: CASSESRGGLHSNVLTF.

The chain carries TRBV19 and TRBJ1-5, with 7 bases identical to TRBD1. The CDR3 extends over 14 amino acids. Unmatched junction bases numbered 8, after V lost 7 bases and J lost 5 bases. CDR1 and CDR2 (germline): LNHDA, SQIVND (reference sequence). CDR3 DNA sequence: TGTGCCAGTACCCTAACGACAGGGTATCAGCCCCAGCATTTT. This codes for CASTLTTGYQPQHF.